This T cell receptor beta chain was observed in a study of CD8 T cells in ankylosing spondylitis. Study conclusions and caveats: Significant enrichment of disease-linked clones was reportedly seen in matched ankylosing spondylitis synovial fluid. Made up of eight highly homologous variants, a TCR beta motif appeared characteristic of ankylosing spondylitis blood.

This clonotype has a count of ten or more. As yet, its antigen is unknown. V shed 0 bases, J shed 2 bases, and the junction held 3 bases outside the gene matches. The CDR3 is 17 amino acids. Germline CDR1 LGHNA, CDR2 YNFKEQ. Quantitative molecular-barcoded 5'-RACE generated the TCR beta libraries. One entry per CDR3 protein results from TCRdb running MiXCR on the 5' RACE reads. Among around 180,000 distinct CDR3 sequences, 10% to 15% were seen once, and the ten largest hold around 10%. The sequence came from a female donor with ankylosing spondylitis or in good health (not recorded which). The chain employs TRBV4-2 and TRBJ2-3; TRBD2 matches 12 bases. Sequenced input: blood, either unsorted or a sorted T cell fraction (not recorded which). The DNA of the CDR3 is TGTGCCAGCAGCCAAGAACTAGCGGGAGGAAACACAGATACGCAGTATTTT. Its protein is CASSQELAGGNTDTQYF.